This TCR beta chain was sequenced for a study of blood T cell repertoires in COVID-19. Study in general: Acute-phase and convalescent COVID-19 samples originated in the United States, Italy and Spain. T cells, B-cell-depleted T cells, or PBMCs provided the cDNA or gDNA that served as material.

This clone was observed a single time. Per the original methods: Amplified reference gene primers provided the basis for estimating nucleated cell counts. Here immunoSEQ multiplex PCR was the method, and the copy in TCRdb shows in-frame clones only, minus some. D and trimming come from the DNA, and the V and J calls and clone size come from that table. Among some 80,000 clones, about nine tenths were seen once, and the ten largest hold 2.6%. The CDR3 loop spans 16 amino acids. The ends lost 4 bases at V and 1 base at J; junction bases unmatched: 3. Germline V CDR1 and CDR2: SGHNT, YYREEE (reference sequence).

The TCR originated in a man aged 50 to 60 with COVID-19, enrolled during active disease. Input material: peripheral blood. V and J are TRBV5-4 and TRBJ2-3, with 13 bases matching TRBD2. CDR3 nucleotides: TGTGCCAGCAGCGTTGGACTAGCGGGAGGCACAGATACGCAGTATTTT. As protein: CASSVGLAGGTDTQYF.